What follows is one TCR beta chain and its context. There is no known antigen for this receptor. Per-base qualities were not stored, and no clone one base away is much larger. The sample is drawn from a study of response to subunit inactivated influenza vaccine (dated by TCRdb to between 2017 and 2018). About the investigation overall: The study used deep quantitative T cell receptor repertoire profiling to track responses to a trivalent subunit inactivated influenza vaccine.

From a lookup of the germline V gene, CDR1 and CDR2 are WSHSY and SAAADI. Inclusive of the bounding cysteine and phenylalanine, the CDR3 is 14 residues long. The kept DNA is CDR3 alone, 42 bases in frame from the first base. Trimming removed 3 bases from V and 0 bases from J, leaving 8 bases between the germline ends. Receptor libraries were prepared by RT-PCR. For sequencing, an Illumina HiSeq 2500 was employed. TCRdb applied fastp at Q25 and MiXCR to the public reads, then kept only in-frame beta chains. Rows with one shared CDR3 protein collapse into an entry with the most common genes and DNA. The sample profile shows some 600,000 distinct CDR3 sequences; 12% to 15% of them were found once. The ten largest account for less than 9% of the sample. The research as a whole found: It was suggested by the authors that each seasonal influenza vaccination may recruit only a limited number of new T cells.

The sequence was obtained from a man in his fifties who received an inactivated influenza vaccine. Donor details come from another sample of the same person, matched by shared clones. This specimen consisted of PBMCs from blood, obtained around 14 days before vaccination. The chain uses TRBV10-2 and TRBJ2-5; TRBD1 is a possible D gene, resting on 6 matching bases. The bases are TGCGCCAGCAGTGACAGGGGTTACCAAGAGACCCAGTACTTC. This gives the protein CASSDRGYQETQYF.